The entry below describes one T cell receptor beta chain. Its antigen is still unknown. The CDR3 spans 15 residues. Trimming at V came to 4 bases and at J to 8 bases, leaving 12 bases not matched to a gene. Germline assignment: CDR1 SGHTA and CDR2 FQGNSA. The PCR ran on 60 Vbeta and 13 Jbeta primers. The assay was immunoSEQ multiplex PCR, and TCRdb's table has in-frame clones only and misses some. The sample yields over 150,000 clones, almost 80% seen once. This record belongs to a study of cytomegalovirus exposure and HLA in healthy donors. The study's findings and limits: There were several of the most significant clusters that appeared linked to common viral pathogens in a later analysis.

Sample: PBMCs. The TCR sequence derives from a woman in her late teens or twenties in good health and CMV-seronegative. The rearrangement links TRBV7-2 to TRBJ1-2, with 8 bases matching TRBD1. The CDR3 DNA is TGTGCCAGCAGCTCCGGGCAGGGGGCGTATTGGGGCTACACCTTC. Its translation: CASSSGQGAYWGYTF.